A selection of T cell receptor beta chains follows, all from one sample in a study of blood T cell repertoires in COVID-19. Method: immunoSEQ multiplex PCR; TCRdb's copy keeps in-frame clones and lacks some. The sample yields 200,000 to 300,000 clones, around 82% seen once. Material for sequencing was PBMCs or T cells enriched from blood (not recorded which). These receptors were collected from a woman in her forties who had been exposed to COVID-19. Each CDR3 is given with its conserved first and last residue. Each record gives: J gene, V gene, CDR3 protein.

J gene: TRBJ2-1; V gene: TRBV19; CDR3 protein: CASTVGGGHPSIEQFF
J gene: TRBJ1-2; V gene: TRBV7-6; CDR3 protein: CASSFGDYGYGYTF
J gene: TRBJ2-1; V gene: TRBV7-9; CDR3 protein: CASSLESRGGSYNEQFF
J gene: TRBJ1-1; V gene: TRBV5-1; CDR3 protein: CASSLDRDEIEAFF
J gene: TRBJ1-1; V gene: TRBV28; CDR3 protein: CASSLGGQSTEAFF
J gene: TRBJ1-6; V gene: TRBV2; CDR3 protein: CASSKSHRGNSPLHF
J gene: TRBJ1-5; V gene: TRBV5-6; CDR3 protein: CASSRRGTGGPWDQPQHF
J gene: TRBJ1-2; V gene: TRBV6-5; CDR3 protein: CASRPTGERGYTF
J gene: TRBJ2-3; V gene: TRBV30; CDR3 protein: CAWIASGRGTDTQYF
J gene: TRBJ2-5; V gene: TRBV7-9; CDR3 protein: CASSLGPTGGIETQYF
J gene: TRBJ1-2; V gene: TRBV4-2; CDR3 protein: CASSLRPTLYYGYTF
J gene: TRBJ2-5; V gene: TRBV19; CDR3 protein: CASSIHRVAETQYF
J gene: TRBJ1-6; V gene: TRBV6-5; CDR3 protein: CASSPDRAAISPLHF
J gene: TRBJ1-2; V gene: TRBV12-3/TRBV12-4; CDR3 protein: CASSPRQAYGYTF
J gene: TRBJ2-7; V gene: TRBV3-1/TRBV3-2; CDR3 protein: CASSFSGGGYEQYF
J gene: TRBJ2-5; V gene: TRBV12-5; CDR3 protein: CASGLVSTSGGRETQYF
J gene: TRBJ2-3; V gene: TRBV24-1; CDR3 protein: CASQGDRGQSGPISDTQYF
J gene: TRBJ1-3; V gene: TRBV2; CDR3 protein: CASRPGTDGNTIYF
J gene: TRBJ1-2; V gene: TRBV19; CDR3 protein: CASSGTVINYGYTF
J gene: TRBJ1-4; V gene: TRBV3-1/TRBV3-2; CDR3 protein: CASSQQGTNEKLFF
J gene: TRBJ2-5; V gene: TRBV7-2; CDR3 protein: CASSPLTAKETQYF
J gene: TRBJ2-3; V gene: TRBV18; CDR3 protein: CASSPPERGGTDTQYF
J gene: TRBJ2-7; V gene: TRBV5-4; CDR3 protein: CASSPGLAGAYEQYF
J gene: TRBJ2-5; V gene: TRBV7-3; CDR3 protein: CASSLQPGAQETQYF
J gene: TRBJ2-5; V gene: TRBV11-2; CDR3 protein: CASSSLKETQYF
J gene: TRBJ1-2; V gene: TRBV30; CDR3 protein: CAWSVRGGYGYTF
J gene: TRBJ1-1; V gene: TRBV6-5; CDR3 protein: CASSTTGGSAFF
J gene: TRBJ2-3; V gene: TRBV29-1; CDR3 protein: CSVGGTSGGARGDTQYF
J gene: TRBJ1-6; V gene: TRBV5-8; CDR3 protein: CASSIPPGSPLHF
J gene: TRBJ1-5; V gene: TRBV6-5; CDR3 protein: CATGQGRGINQPQHF
J gene: TRBJ2-1; V gene: TRBV7-3; CDR3 protein: CASSSSGGENNEQFF
J gene: TRBJ1-2; V gene: TRBV5-1; CDR3 protein: CASSLTQANYGYTF